This T cell receptor (beta chain) was sequenced for a study of blood T cell repertoires in COVID-19. Whole-study context: The United States, Italy and Spain supplied acute and convalescent COVID-19 samples.

The assay was immunoSEQ multiplex PCR, and TCRdb's table has in-frame clones only and misses some. The table shows approximately 100,000 clones, with 85% occurring only once. CDR3 length equals 18 residues. Germline V gene lookup returns CDR1 MNHEY and CDR2 SMNVEV (reference sequence). V was clipped by 2 bases and J by 1 base; unmatched bases: 13. The sample consisted of peripheral blood. The source is a woman in her 70s with active or convalescent COVID-19. The V gene is TRBV27, the J gene TRBJ1-2, with 7 nucleotides matching TRBD1. The CDR3 here is CASSLNGRGARSNYGYTF. The CDR3 DNA is TGTGCCAGCAGTTTAAACGGCAGGGGGGCCCGTAGTAACTATGGCTACACCTTC.